The present T cell receptor beta chain was sequenced within a study of blood T cell repertoires in COVID-19. For the study at large: Sample material is recorded as cDNA or gDNA derived from T cells, B-cell-depleted T cells, or PBMCs.

Between the trimmed V and J ends, which lost 8 bases and 2 bases, there was a span of 5 bases. This CDR3 has 11 amino acids. Germline V lookup: CDR1 MDHEN, CDR2 SYDVKM. Source study methods: Researchers report that nucleated cell counts were estimated from reference gene primer amplification. The method was immunoSEQ multiplex PCR; TCRdb's version includes in-frame clones alone and lacks a portion of them. V, J and clone size are taken as reported in that table, and D and trimming were inferred from the DNA itself. This sample has 200,000 to 300,000 clones, with over 75% found just once. The sequence derives from a human donor in a cohort sampled during active COVID-19. V gene TRBV28 combines with J gene TRBJ2-3; D not certain. Material: peripheral blood. CDR3 in amino acids: CASGTTDTQYF. The CDR3 DNA reads TGTGCCAGCGGCACCACAGATACGCAGTATTTT.